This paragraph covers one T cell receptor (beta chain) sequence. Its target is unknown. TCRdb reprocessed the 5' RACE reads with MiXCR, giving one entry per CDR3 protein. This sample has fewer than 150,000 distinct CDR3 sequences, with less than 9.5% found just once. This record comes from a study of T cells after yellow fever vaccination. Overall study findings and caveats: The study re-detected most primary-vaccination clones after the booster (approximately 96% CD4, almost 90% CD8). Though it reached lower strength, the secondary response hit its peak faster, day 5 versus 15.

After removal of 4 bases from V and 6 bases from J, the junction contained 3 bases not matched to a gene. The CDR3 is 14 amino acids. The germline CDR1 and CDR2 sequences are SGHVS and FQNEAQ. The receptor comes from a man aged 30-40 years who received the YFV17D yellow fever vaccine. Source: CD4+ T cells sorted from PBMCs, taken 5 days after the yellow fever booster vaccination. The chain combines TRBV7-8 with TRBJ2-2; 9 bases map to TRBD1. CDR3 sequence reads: CASSSQGASGELFF. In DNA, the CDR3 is TGTGCCAGCAGCTCACAGGGGGCGTCCGGGGAGCTGTTTTTT.